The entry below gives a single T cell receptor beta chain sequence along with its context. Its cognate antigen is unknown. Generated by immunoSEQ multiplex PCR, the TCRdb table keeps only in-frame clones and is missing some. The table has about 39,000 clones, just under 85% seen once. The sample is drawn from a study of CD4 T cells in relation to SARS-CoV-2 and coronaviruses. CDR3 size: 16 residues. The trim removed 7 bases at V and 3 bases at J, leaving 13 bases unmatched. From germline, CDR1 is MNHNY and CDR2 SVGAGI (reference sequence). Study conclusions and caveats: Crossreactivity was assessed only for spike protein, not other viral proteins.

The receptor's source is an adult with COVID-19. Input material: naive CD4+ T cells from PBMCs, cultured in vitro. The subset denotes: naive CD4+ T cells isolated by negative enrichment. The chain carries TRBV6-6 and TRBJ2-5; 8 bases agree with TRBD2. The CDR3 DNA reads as TGTGCCAGCATGGGTGCTTCCTGGCGGGAGGAAGAGACCCAGTACTTC. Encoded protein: CASMGASWREEETQYF.